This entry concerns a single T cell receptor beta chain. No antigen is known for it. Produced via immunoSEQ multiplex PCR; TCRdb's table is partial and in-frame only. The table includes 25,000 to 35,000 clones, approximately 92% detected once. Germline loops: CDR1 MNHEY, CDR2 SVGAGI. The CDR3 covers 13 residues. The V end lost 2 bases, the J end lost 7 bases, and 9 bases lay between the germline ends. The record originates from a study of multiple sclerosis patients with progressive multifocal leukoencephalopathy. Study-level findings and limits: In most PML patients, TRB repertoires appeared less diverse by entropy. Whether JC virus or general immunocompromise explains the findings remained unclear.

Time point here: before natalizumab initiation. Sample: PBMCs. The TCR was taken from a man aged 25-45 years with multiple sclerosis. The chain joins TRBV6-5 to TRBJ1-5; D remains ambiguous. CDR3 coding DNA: TGTGCCAGCAGTTACAGGATCGGGCAGCCCCAGCATTTT. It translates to CASSYRIGQPQHF.